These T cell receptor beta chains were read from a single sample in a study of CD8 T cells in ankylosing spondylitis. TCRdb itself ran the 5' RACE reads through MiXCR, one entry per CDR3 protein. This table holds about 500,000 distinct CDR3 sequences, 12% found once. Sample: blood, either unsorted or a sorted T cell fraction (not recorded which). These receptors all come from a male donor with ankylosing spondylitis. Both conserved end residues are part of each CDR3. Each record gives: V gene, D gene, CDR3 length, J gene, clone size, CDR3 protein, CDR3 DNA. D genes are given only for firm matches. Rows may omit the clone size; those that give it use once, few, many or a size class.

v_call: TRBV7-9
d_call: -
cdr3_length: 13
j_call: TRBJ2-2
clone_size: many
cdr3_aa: CASSFLRGAELFF
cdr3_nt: TGTGCCAGCAGCTTTCTTCGGGGAGCGGAGCTGTTTTTT

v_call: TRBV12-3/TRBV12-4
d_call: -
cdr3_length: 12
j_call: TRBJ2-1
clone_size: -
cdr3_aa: CATEPLGNEQFF
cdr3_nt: TGTGCCACGGAACCTTTAGGCAATGAGCAGTTCTTC

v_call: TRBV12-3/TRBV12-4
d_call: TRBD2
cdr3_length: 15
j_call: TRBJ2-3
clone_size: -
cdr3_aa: CASSSTSGPTDTQYF
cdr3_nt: TGTGCCAGCAGTTCGACTAGCGGCCCCACAGATACGCAGTATTTT

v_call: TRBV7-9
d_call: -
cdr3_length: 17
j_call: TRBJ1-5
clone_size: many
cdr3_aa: CASSLSLLQGEHQPQHF
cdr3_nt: TGTGCCAGCAGCTTAAGTTTGTTGCAGGGAGAACATCAGCCCCAGCATTTT

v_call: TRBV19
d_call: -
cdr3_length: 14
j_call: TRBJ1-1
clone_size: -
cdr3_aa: CASSIDLRNTEAFF
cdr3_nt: TGTGCCAGTAGTATAGACCTAAGGAACACTGAAGCTTTCTTT

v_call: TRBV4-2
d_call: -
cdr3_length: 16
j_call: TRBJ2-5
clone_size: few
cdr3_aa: CASSRPGGENQETQYF
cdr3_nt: TGTGCCAGCAGCCGGCCGGGCGGCGAGAATCAAGAGACCCAGTACTTC

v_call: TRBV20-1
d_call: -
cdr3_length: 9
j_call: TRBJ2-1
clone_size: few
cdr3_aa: CSAANQQFF
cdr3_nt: TGCAGTGCCGCGAATCAGCAGTTCTTC

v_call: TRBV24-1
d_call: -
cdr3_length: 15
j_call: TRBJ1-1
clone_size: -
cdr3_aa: CATSDLRRGNTEAFF
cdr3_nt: TGTGCCACCAGTGACCTTAGGAGAGGGAACACTGAAGCTTTCTTT

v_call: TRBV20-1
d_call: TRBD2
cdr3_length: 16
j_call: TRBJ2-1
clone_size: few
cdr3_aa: CSARDFSGRSYNEQFF
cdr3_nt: TGCAGTGCTAGAGATTTTAGCGGGAGATCCTACAATGAGCAGTTCTTC

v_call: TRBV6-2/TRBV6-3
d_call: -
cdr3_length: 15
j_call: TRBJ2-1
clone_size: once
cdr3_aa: CASSLRVASYNEQFF
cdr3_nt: TGTGCCAGCAGTTTAAGGGTAGCATCCTACAATGAGCAGTTCTTC

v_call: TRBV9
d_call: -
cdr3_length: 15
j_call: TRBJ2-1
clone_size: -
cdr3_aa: CASSPSLNGRNEQFF
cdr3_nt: TGTGCCAGCAGCCCCTCCCTTAACGGGAGAAATGAGCAGTTCTTC

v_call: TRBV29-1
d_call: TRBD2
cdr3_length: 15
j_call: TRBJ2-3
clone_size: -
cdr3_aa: CSGRTSGSSTDTQYF
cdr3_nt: TGCAGCGGCAGGACTAGCGGGAGCTCCACAGATACGCAGTATTTT

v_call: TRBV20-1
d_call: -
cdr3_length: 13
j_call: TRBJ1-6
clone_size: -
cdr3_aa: CSAIEYRVSPLHF
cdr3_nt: TGCAGTGCTATCGAATACAGGGTTTCACCCCTCCACTTT

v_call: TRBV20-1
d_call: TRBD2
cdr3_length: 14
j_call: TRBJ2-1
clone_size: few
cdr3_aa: CSALPGRGRHEQFF
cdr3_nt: TGCAGTGCTCTTCCCGGACGCGGGAGGCATGAGCAGTTCTTC

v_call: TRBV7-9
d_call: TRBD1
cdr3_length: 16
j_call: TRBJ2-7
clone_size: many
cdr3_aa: CASSARQGRNSYEQYF
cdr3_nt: TGTGCCAGCAGCGCCCGACAGGGGCGAAATTCCTACGAGCAGTACTTC

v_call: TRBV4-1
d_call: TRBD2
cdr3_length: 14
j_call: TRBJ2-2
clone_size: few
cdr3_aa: CASRLALNTGELFF
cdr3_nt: TGCGCCAGCAGACTAGCGTTAAACACCGGGGAGCTGTTTTTT

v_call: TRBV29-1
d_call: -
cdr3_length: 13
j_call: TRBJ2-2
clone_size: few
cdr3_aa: CSAPDLNTGELFF
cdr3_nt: TGCAGCGCCCCGGACTTGAACACCGGGGAGCTGTTTTTT

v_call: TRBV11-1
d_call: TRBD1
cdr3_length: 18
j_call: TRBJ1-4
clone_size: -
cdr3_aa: CASNPGQGFFSTNEKLFF
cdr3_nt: TGTGCCAGCAACCCGGGACAGGGGTTCTTTTCAACTAATGAAAAACTGTTTTTT

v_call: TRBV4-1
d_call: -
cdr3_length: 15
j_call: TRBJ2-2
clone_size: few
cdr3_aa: CASSQELGYPGELFF
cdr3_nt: TGCGCCAGCAGCCAAGAGTTGGGGTATCCCGGGGAGCTGTTTTTT

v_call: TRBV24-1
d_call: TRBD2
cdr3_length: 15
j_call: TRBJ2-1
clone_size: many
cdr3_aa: CATSAPSGSIDEQFF
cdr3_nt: TGTGCCACCAGTGCACCTAGCGGGAGTATCGATGAGCAGTTCTTC

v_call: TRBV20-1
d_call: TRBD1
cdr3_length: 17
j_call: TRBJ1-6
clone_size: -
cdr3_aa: CSAEGQGASPHNSPLHF
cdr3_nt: TGCAGTGCTGAGGGACAGGGGGCGTCCCCCCACAATTCACCCCTCCACTTT

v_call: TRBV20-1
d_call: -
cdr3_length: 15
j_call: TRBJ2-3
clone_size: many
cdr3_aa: CSARVGLPSTDTQYF
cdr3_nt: TGCAGTGCTAGAGTGGGACTTCCTAGCACAGATACGCAGTATTTT

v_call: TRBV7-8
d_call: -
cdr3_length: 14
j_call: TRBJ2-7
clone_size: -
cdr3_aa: CASTPQGYTYEQYF
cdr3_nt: TGTGCCAGCACCCCCCAGGGGTACACTTACGAGCAGTACTTC

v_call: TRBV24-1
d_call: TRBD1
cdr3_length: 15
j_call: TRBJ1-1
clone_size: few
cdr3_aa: CATSTSQGAGTEAFF
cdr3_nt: TGTGCCACCAGTACATCACAGGGGGCTGGGACTGAAGCTTTCTTT

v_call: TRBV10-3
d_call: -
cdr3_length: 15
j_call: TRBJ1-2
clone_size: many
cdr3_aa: CAIKGGQWDGGGYTF
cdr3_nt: TGTGCCATCAAGGGCGGACAGTGGGACGGAGGGGGCTACACCTTC

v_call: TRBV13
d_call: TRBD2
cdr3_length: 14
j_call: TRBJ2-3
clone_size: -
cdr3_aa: CASSQREGPDTQYF
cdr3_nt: TGTGCCAGCAGCCAGCGGGAGGGCCCAGATACGCAGTATTTT

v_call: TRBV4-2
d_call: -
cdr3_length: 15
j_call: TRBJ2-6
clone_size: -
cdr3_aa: CASSQGGPKANVLTF
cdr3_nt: TGTGCCAGCAGCCAGGGTGGCCCTAAGGCCAACGTCCTGACTTTC

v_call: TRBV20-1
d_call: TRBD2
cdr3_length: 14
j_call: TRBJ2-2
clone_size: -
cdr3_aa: CSARDRLAAGELFF
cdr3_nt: TGCAGTGCTAGAGATCGACTAGCAGCCGGGGAGCTGTTTTTT

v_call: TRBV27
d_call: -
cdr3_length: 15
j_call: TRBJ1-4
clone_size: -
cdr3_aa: CASSLKGVISEKLFF
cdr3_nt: TGTGCCAGCAGTTTAAAGGGTGTTATCAGTGAAAAACTGTTTTTT